One sample yielded the 7 T cell receptor beta chains listed below, sequenced in a study of T cells in Graves' hyperthyroidism and ophthalmopathy. RNA transcripts served as the template for amplifying TCR beta CDR3 regions. The primer set for the first-round RT-PCR of the TCR CDR3 was HTBI. In TCRdb, the multiplex PCR reads were re-called with MiXCR into one record per CDR3 protein. The repertoire holds roughly 400,000 distinct CDR3 sequences, more than 12% seen once, with 25% to 30% in the top ten. The sample comprised blood. The receptors shown here come from a man between 50 and 59 years old with Graves' ophthalmopathy.

The chain recombines TRBV7-9 with TRBJ1-1; D remains ambiguous. CDR1 and CDR2 from the germline V gene are SEHNR and FQNEAQ (reference sequence). The CDR3 length is 11 residues. The V and J ends lost 5 bases and 7 bases respectively, with 8 bases between them. The CDR3 reads CASSRGSEAFF. The CDR3 DNA reads as TGTGCCAGCAGCCGAGGGAGTGAAGCTTTCTTT.

This clonotype was observed many times. This rearrangement joins TRBV20-1 to TRBJ2-3, with D unresolved. CDR3 size: 14 residues. V lost 0 bases and J lost 6, with 13 bases in between. Germline V gene sequence: CDR1 DFQATT, CDR2 SNEGSKA (reference sequence). CDR3 DNA: TGCAGTGCTAGAGACTACGAGTTCGGGGATACGCAGTATTTT. It encodes CSARDYEFGDTQYF.

The V call is TRBV6-1, the J call TRBJ2-2, with 10 bases fitting TRBD2. The CDR3 is 16 residues long. The J segment lost 1 base and the V segment lost 1 base, leaving 0 bases of the junction unmatched. CDR1 is MNHNS and CDR2 is SASEGT in the germline V gene. The CDR3 reads CASSEVAGGNTGELFF. The CDR3 DNA sequence: TGTGCCAGCAGTGAAGTAGCGGGAGGGAACACCGGGGAGCTGTTTTTT.

This chain joins TRBV14 and TRBJ2-5; TRBD1 agrees at 9 bases. The CDR3 is 17 residues long. The V and J ends lost 4 bases and 5 bases, in that order; junction bases with no gene match: 14. Germline V CDR1 and CDR2: SGHDN, FVKESK. CDR3 sequence (DNA): TGTGCCAGCAGCCCATCCTACGGGACAGGGCTTCGGGAGACCCAGTACTTC. This sequence encodes CASSPSYGTGLRETQYF.

The genes are TRBV6-1 and TRBJ2-1; the D is unclear. The V gene lost 4 bases and the J gene lost 0 bases, with 10 bases spanning the gap. Germline values: CDR1 MNHNS, CDR2 SASEGT. The length of the CDR3 is 15 residues. CDR3 amino acids: CASSVRKSSYNEQFF. For the CDR3, the DNA is TGTGCCAGCAGTGTTAGGAAAAGCTCCTACAATGAGCAGTTCTTC.

This clonotype was counted many times. The chain links TRBV2 to TRBJ2-2; possible D gene TRBD1, 6 bases. This CDR3 is 15 amino acids long. With 6 bases removed from V and 4 bases from J, the gap between germline ends came to 15 bases. Germline CDR1 is SNHLY and CDR2 is FYNNEI. CDR3 sequence reads: CASRYTGIRTGELFF. The CDR3, as DNA: TGTGCCAGCAGGTATACAGGGATACGCACCGGGGAGCTGTTTTTT.

The chain employs TRBV10-3 and TRBJ2-1; TRBD2 matches 7 bases. The CDR3 is made up of 14 amino acids. Trimming cost V 7 bases and J 3 bases; bases outside gene matches: 6. Germline CDR1 is ENHRY and CDR2 is SYGVKD. The CDR3 loop is CAITDGGIYNEQFF. DNA for the CDR3: TGTGCCATCACCGACGGGGGGATCTACAATGAGCAGTTCTTC.